The rows below give T cell receptor beta chains drawn from one sample of a study of regulatory T cells in long-lasting Graves disease. Each CDR3 protein gets one entry after TCRdb re-called the multiplex PCR reads with MiXCR. Of 680,000 or so distinct CDR3 sequences listed, roughly 15% were seen once; the top ten hold 15% to 20%. Separately, the same data were catalogued under a study of T cells in Graves' hyperthyroidism and ophthalmopathy.

Sequencing used peripheral blood mononuclear cells (PBMCs), obtained at new diagnosis, from a patient treated with antithyroid drugs. All receptors derive from a woman in her twenties or thirties with Graves disease. Each CDR3 is given with its conserved first and last residue. The D gene is left open where the match is weak. The size entry is marked missing in some rows and otherwise reads once, few, many or a size class.

>NA|TRBJ1-2|NA|TRBV6-1
TGTGCCAGCAGTGAAGCCGGGGGCAATGGCCACACCTTC
CASSEAGGNGHTF
>many|TRBJ2-5|NA|TRBV20-1
TGCAGTGCTTCGGGGCAAGAGACCCAGTACTTC
CSASGQETQYF
>many|TRBJ2-7|NA|TRBV6-1
TGTGCCGGACGGACAGCGAGCTCCTACGAGCAGTACTTC
CAGRTASSYEQYF
>many|TRBJ2-1|NA|TRBV7-3
TGTGCCAGCAGCTTATCAGGGGAACGAGGAATTGAGCAGTTCTTC
CASSLSGERGIEQFF
>many|TRBJ1-5|TRBD1|TRBV12-3/TRBV12-4
TGTGCCAGCAGACTGGACAGGAGTGGTCAGCCCCAGCATTTT
CASRLDRSGQPQHF
>many|TRBJ2-3|TRBD2|TRBV27
TGTGCCAGCAGTTCTCCCGGGACTAGCGGGAGGGCCGGGAGTACGCAGTATTTT
CASSSPGTSGRAGSTQYF
>many|TRBJ1-5|NA|TRBV20-1
TGCAGTGCTAGAGGAGGGGAAGTTGGGCCCCAGCATTTT
CSARGGEVGPQHF
>few|TRBJ1-3|NA|TRBV30
TGTGCCTGGAGTGTAGGGGTGATCTCTGGAAACACCATATATTTT
CAWSVGVISGNTIYF
>few|TRBJ2-5|NA|TRBV5-1
TGCGCCAGCAGCTTGGACCACCAGGAGACCCAGTACTTC
CASSLDHQETQYF
>many|TRBJ2-1|TRBD2|TRBV9
TGTGCCAGCAGCGAGCCCAGGGGAAGCGGGAGCGATGAGCAGTTCTTC
CASSEPRGSGSDEQFF
>NA|TRBJ2-5|NA|TRBV6-1
TGTGCCAGCAGTCAGGACTACGCTCAAGAGACCCAGTACTTC
CASSQDYAQETQYF
>NA|TRBJ1-2|NA|TRBV28
TGTGCCAGCAGTACTACCCCAGGGGAGGACTATGGCTACACCTTC
CASSTTPGEDYGYTF
>NA|TRBJ1-1|NA|TRBV19
TGTGCCAGTAGTATTTCGAGGGGTGGCGGCTTAACTGAAGCTTTCTTT
CASSISRGGGLTEAFF
>many|TRBJ2-7|TRBD1|TRBV28
TGTGCCAGCAGCGTCCACAGGGGCTCAGGGGTCTACGAGCAGTACTTC
CASSVHRGSGVYEQYF
>NA|TRBJ2-1|NA|TRBV11-2
TGTGCCAGCAGCTTAGGAGCAGGGCGATACAATGAGCAGTTCTTC
CASSLGAGRYNEQFF
>many|TRBJ2-1|NA|TRBV10-3
TGTGCCATCAGTGAGGGGAACCTCGCCCCAAATGAGCAGTTCTTC
CAISEGNLAPNEQFF
>NA|TRBJ2-3|TRBD1|TRBV27
TGTGCCAGCACCCTCGACAGGGCTAGCACAGATACGCAGTATTTT
CASTLDRASTDTQYF
>many|TRBJ2-5|NA|TRBV20-1
TGCAGTGCCAGGCCAGGGGCAGAAGTAGAGACCCAGTACTTC
CSARPGAEVETQYF
>NA|TRBJ2-3|TRBD1|TRBV27
TGTGCCAGCAGTTATTTGCCACAGGGGAGCACAGATACGCAGTATTTT
CASSYLPQGSTDTQYF
>NA|TRBJ2-3|NA|TRBV5-1
TGCGCCAGCAGCTTGGCGGCCAGGGGATCCACAGATACGCAGTATTTT
CASSLAARGSTDTQYF
>NA|TRBJ1-1|NA|TRBV7-8
TGTGCCAGCAGCTTAGCGGGGGGGAGGGGTACTGAAGCTTTCTTT
CASSLAGGRGTEAFF
>NA|TRBJ1-6|TRBD1|TRBV7-9
TGTGCCAGCAGCTTAGATGGGACAGTGGATTCACCCCTCCACTTT
CASSLDGTVDSPLHF
>many|TRBJ2-6|NA|TRBV27
TGTGCCAGCAGTAATCCGGGAGGGGCCAACGTCCTGACTTTC
CASSNPGGANVLTF
>NA|TRBJ2-1|NA|TRBV28
TGTGCCAGCAGTTTGGGAAGTCCGCGGGCAGGTGAGCAGTTCTTC
CASSLGSPRAGEQFF
>many|TRBJ2-7|TRBD1|TRBV7-2
TGTGCCAGCACCACAGGGGTGTCCTACGAGCAGTACTTC
CASTTGVSYEQYF
>many|TRBJ1-1|NA|TRBV6-2/TRBV6-3
TGTGCCAGCACCGGAAGTCCCGGGACGGGGAACACTGAAGCTTTCTTT
CASTGSPGTGNTEAFF
>many|TRBJ2-5|TRBD2|TRBV10-3
TGTGCCATCAGTGAATCGTCAGCGGGAGACAGAGAGACCCAGTACTTC
CAISESSAGDRETQYF
>NA|TRBJ2-1|TRBD2|TRBV19
TGTGCCAGTACCCAAGGGGGGCTAGCGGGTGGTTACAATGAGCAGTTCTTC
CASTQGGLAGGYNEQFF
>NA|TRBJ1-5|NA|TRBV30
TGTGCCTGGGAAGTCCACCCAAATCAGCCCCAGCATTTT
CAWEVHPNQPQHF
>many|TRBJ2-2|NA|TRBV20-1
TGCAGTGCTAGAGATTTGGTACAGGGTGACACCGGGGAGCTGTTTTTT
CSARDLVQGDTGELFF
>many|TRBJ2-3|NA|TRBV30
TGTGCCTGGAGCGCAGTTGCGTGGGCAGATACGCAGTATTTT
CAWSAVAWADTQYF
>many|TRBJ2-5|NA|TRBV20-1
TGCAGTGCGGAGGGTCACCAAGAGACCCAGTACTTC
CSAEGHQETQYF
>few|TRBJ2-1|TRBD1|TRBV2
TGTGCCAGCAGTGTAGGGGGCAGGGATGAGCAGTTCTTC
CASSVGGRDEQFF
>few|TRBJ2-1|NA|TRBV29-1
TGCAGCCTAGGCACAGGGCTGAATGAGCAGTTCTTC
CSLGTGLNEQFF
>many|TRBJ2-5|NA|TRBV28
TGTGCCAGCGGTACGGACTATACCCCAGAGACCCAGTACTTC
CASGTDYTPETQYF
>many|TRBJ1-5|NA|TRBV12-3/TRBV12-4
TGTGCCAGCAGTGAACCGGGACTTAAGCCCCAGCATTTT
CASSEPGLKPQHF
>NA|TRBJ1-4|NA|TRBV5-1
TGCGCCAGCAGCTGGAGCGCTGCCCAAGCGGGAGAAAAACTGTTTTTT
CASSWSAAQAGEKLFF
>NA|TRBJ2-7|NA|TRBV20-1
TGCAGTGCTAGCCCCTCCAGGGACTGGGGCTACGAGCAGTACTTC
CSASPSRDWGYEQYF
>many|TRBJ2-3|NA|TRBV7-9
TGTGCCAGCAGAAGGGACGTCTCTAGCACAGATACGCAGTATTTT
CASRRDVSSTDTQYF
>few|TRBJ1-6|NA|TRBV28
TGTGCCAGCAACCCCGTGGCGGCCGGTAATTCACCCCTCCACTTT
CASNPVAAGNSPLHF
>NA|TRBJ2-7|NA|TRBV10-3
TGTGCCATCAATCAAGGGGACGAGCAGTACTTC
CAINQGDEQYF
>many|TRBJ2-3|NA|TRBV20-1
TGCAGTGCTACACGTACCGGGGACACAGATACGCAGTATTTT
CSATRTGDTDTQYF
>many|TRBJ2-5|NA|TRBV27
TGTGCCAGCAGAACCGTAGAGACCCAGTACTTC
CASRTVETQYF
>few|TRBJ1-5|TRBD1|TRBV5-6
TGTGCCAGCAGCAGGACAGGGTATGGAAATCAGCCCCAGCATTTT
CASSRTGYGNQPQHF
>many|TRBJ2-1|TRBD2|TRBV7-2
TGTGCCAGCAGTAGCGAAGGGACTAGCGGAAATGAGCAGTTCTTC
CASSSEGTSGNEQFF
>NA|TRBJ1-5|NA|TRBV19
TGTGCCAGTACGGACGGGTATAGCAATCAGCCCCAGCATTTT
CASTDGYSNQPQHF
>NA|TRBJ1-6|NA|TRBV9
TGTGCCAGCAGCGCCTCCGGGACCTATAATTCACCCCTCCACTTT
CASSASGTYNSPLHF